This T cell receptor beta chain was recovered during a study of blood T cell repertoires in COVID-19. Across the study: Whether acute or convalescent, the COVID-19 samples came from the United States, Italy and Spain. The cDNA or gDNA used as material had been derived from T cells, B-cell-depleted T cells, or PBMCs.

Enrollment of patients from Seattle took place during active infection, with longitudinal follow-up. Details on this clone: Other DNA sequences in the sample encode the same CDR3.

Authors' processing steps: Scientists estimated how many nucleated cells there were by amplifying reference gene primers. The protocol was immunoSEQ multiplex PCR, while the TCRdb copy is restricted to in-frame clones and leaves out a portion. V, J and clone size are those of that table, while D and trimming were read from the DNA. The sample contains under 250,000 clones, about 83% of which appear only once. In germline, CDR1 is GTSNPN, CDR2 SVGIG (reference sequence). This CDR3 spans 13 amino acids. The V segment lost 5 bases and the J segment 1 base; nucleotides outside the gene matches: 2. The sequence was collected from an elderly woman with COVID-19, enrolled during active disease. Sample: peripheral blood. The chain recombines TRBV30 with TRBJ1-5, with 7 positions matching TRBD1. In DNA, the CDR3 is TGTGCCTGGTCGGGACAGAGCAATCAGCCCCAGCATTTT. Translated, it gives CAWSGQSNQPQHF. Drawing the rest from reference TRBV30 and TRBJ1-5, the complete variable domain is SQTIHQWPATLVQPVGSPLSLECTVEGTSNPNLYWYRQAAGRGLQLLFYSVGIGQISSEVPQNLSASRPQDRQFILSSKKLLLSDSGFYLCAWSGQSNQPQHFGDGTRLSIL.